One sample yielded the 17 T cell receptor beta chains listed below, sequenced in a study of T cells in Graves' hyperthyroidism and ophthalmopathy. RNA transcripts served as the template for amplifying TCR beta CDR3 regions. First-round RT-PCR of the TCR CDR3 relied on the HTBI primer set. TCRdb itself ran the multiplex PCR reads through MiXCR, one entry per CDR3 protein. The table has about 380,000 distinct CDR3 sequences, around a sixth seen once; the top ten hold less than 45%. What was sequenced was blood. The source is a man between 18 and 29 years old with Graves' ophthalmopathy.

This clonotype turned up a few times. This chain connects TRBV6-2 or TRBV6-3 to TRBJ1-1; 11 nucleotides line up with TRBD1. The germline gives CDR1 MNHEY, CDR2 SVGEGT. The ends lost 1 base at V and 0 bases at J; junction bases unmatched: 1. This CDR3 has 16 amino acids. Here the CDR3 DNA reads TGTGCCAGCAGTTACTGGGACAGGGGGATGAACACTGAAGCTTTCTTT. Protein: CASSYWDRGMNTEAFF.

J is TRBJ2-7 and V is TRBV6-1, with 8 bases identical to TRBD1. This CDR3 region has 16 residues. V was clipped by 1 base and J by 2 bases; unmatched bases: 7. Germline lookup yields CDR1 MNHNS and CDR2 SASEGT. The CDR3 nucleotides are TGTGCCAGCAGTGAAGGGGTGGGACAGGCGACCTACGAGCAGTACTTC. The encoded protein is CASSEGVGQATYEQYF.

This clonotype was detected only a few times. J is TRBJ2-6 and V is TRBV28, with a weak D call TRBD2 (6 bases). The CDR3 loop spans 19 amino acids. Trimming pared 6 bases from V and 1 base from J, leaving 22 bases between. Per the germline V gene, CDR1 is MDHEN and CDR2 is SYDVKM. CDR3 bases: TGTGCCAGCAGCATAGTCCCGGGACGGGGGAGTTCTGGGGCCAACGTCCTGACTTTC. Protein product: CASSIVPGRGSSGANVLTF. The complete variable domain, with remaining parts taken from reference TRBV28 and TRBJ2-6, reads DVKVTQSSRYLVKRTGEKVFLECVQDMDHENMFWYRQDPGLGLRLIYFSYDVKMKEKGDIPEGYSVSREKKERFSLILESASTNQTSMYLCASSIVPGRGSSGANVLTFGAGSRLTVL.

J is TRBJ1-1 and V is TRBV19; no definite D call. CDR3 length: 14 amino acids. V dropped 5 bases and J dropped 3 bases, with 13 bases sitting between them. CDR1 and CDR2 from the germline V gene are LNHDA and SQIVND (reference sequence). The CDR3 here is CASSSADLDTEAFF. CDR3 sequence (DNA): TGTGCCAGTAGTTCGGCGGATTTGGACACTGAAGCTTTCTTT.

This clonotype came up many times. The chain recombines TRBV11-2 with TRBJ1-1, with a tentative D call TRBD1 (5 bases). The V and J ends lost 0 bases and 7 bases respectively, with 15 bases between them. The CDR3 has 15 residues. CDR1 and CDR2 from the germline V gene are SGHAT and FQNNGV. CDR3 in DNA: TGTGCCAGCAGCTTAGACGCCGGGGCAAGTCTTGAAGCTTTCTTT. This codes for CASSLDAGASLEAFF.

This clonotype was seen a handful of times. The junction departs from germline at one end; a sequencing error may be responsible. V is TRBV19 and J is TRBJ2-1; D might be TRBD1 (5 bases). The V gene's germline CDR1 is LNHDA and CDR2 SQIVND (reference sequence). This CDR3 spans 11 amino acids. In DNA form, the CDR3 reads TGTGCCAGCAGTAGGGGCAGTGAGCAGTTCTTC. Translated, it gives CASSRGSEQFF.

V is TRBV27 and J is TRBJ2-1; D gene ambiguous. The germline gives CDR1 MNHEY, CDR2 SMNVEV (reference sequence). Trimming shortened V by 6 bases and J by 1 base, and 13 bases separated the two germline ends. The CDR3 has 15 amino acids. CDR3 region: CASRDPAGSYNEQFF. In nucleotides, the CDR3 is TGTGCCAGCAGGGACCCAGCAGGTTCCTACAATGAGCAGTTCTTC.

J is TRBJ2-1 and V is TRBV6-2 or TRBV6-3, with 9 bases lining up with TRBD1. This CDR3 has 15 residues. Germline V CDR1 and CDR2: MNHEY, SVGEGT. The trim removed 6 bases at V and 8 bases at J, leaving 11 bases unmatched. CDR3 loop: CASRTGQGGLDEQFF. For the CDR3, the DNA is TGTGCCAGCAGGACGGGACAGGGAGGCCTCGATGAGCAGTTCTTC.

At least ten counts were recorded for this clonotype. J is TRBJ2-1 and V is TRBV3-1, with 7 bases lining up with TRBD1. Trimming cost V 3 bases and J 0 bases; bases outside gene matches: 5. The CDR3 is 16 residues long. The germline CDR1 and CDR2 sequences are LGHDT and YNNKEL (reference sequence). In nucleotides, the CDR3 is TGTGCCAGCAGCCACCCGACAGGGAGCTCCTACAATGAGCAGTTCTTC. Translation gives CASSHPTGSSYNEQFF.

This clonotype has ten or more counts. The rearrangement uses TRBV5-1 and TRBJ2-3; 12 nucleotides match TRBD2. Germline V CDR1 and CDR2: SGHRS, YFSETQ. The J segment lost 4 bases and the V segment lost 3 bases, leaving 6 bases of the junction unmatched. This CDR3 is 16 amino acids long. The CDR3 protein is CASSSSGGASSDTQYF. Here the CDR3 DNA reads TGCGCCAGCAGCTCTAGCGGGGGGGCCTCTTCAGATACGCAGTATTTT.

This clonotype was seen many times. The chain couples TRBV2 to TRBJ2-3; 9 bases align to TRBD2. Germline loops: CDR1 SNHLY, CDR2 FYNNEI. This CDR3 has 18 residues. Germline trimming cut 1 base from V and 2 bases from J; bases unmatched to any gene: 10. The CDR3 loop reads CASSEEGGGGTITDTQYF. CDR3 in DNA: TGTGCCAGCAGTGAAGAAGGCGGGGGGGGAACGATCACAGATACGCAGTATTTT. Variable domain in full (rest from reference TRBV2 and TRBJ2-3): EPEVTQTPSHQVTQMGQEVILRCVPISNHLYFYWYRQILGQKVEFLVSFYNNEISEKSEIFDDQFSVERPDGSNFTLKIRSTKLEDSAMYFCASSEEGGGGTITDTQYFGPGTRLTVL.

The V call is TRBV27, the J call TRBJ1-2, with TRBD1 identical over 9 bases. Germline loops: CDR1 MNHEY, CDR2 SMNVEV (reference sequence). The CDR3 has 13 amino acids. The trim removed 6 bases at V and 8 bases at J, leaving 7 bases unmatched. The CDR3, as DNA: TGTGCCAGCAGGGGACAGGGCCCGCCCGGCTACACCTTC. Its protein product is CASRGQGPPGYTF.

This clonotype was recorded many times. The chain combines TRBV5-1 with TRBJ2-3; 11 bases are shared with TRBD2. The CDR3 totals 17 residues. The germline CDR1 and CDR2 sequences are SGHRS and YFSETQ. With V trimmed by 2 bases and J by 5 bases, 10 bases remained unmatched. CDR3 bases: TGCGCCAGCAGCTTTAGCGGGGGGGCCGGTATGGAAGATACGCAGTATTTT. Protein sequence: CASSFSGGAGMEDTQYF.

This clonotype was picked up a small number of times. V gene TRBV12-3 or TRBV12-4 combines with J gene TRBJ1-1, with TRBD1 as a possible D gene (6 bases). CDR3 length: 12 amino acids. Trimming took off 2 bases at V and 7 bases at J, with 8 bases between the two ends. The DNA for the CDR3 is TGTGCCAGCAGTTTAAGGGGGGGTGAAGCTTTCTTT. This codes for CASSLRGGEAFF.

Turning to this clonotype: Mismatch with germline at one junction end may stem from a read error. The chain carries TRBV5-1 and TRBJ2-1; D could derive from TRBD1 or TRBD2 (6 bases each). The CDR3 contains 14 residues. Germline-derived CDR1 and CDR2 are SGHRS and YFSETQ. Here the CDR3 reads CTSRLGGPGNEQFF. The CDR3, as DNA: TGCACCAGCAGATTAGGGGGGCCCGGCAATGAGCAGTTCTTC.

This clonotype was detected ten times or more. The chain is built from TRBV12-3 or TRBV12-4 and TRBJ1-6; 7 positions match TRBD1. The J segment lost 10 bases and the V segment lost 4 bases, leaving 19 bases of the junction unmatched. This CDR3 region has 18 residues. CDR3 loop: CASSSETNRQGVRSPLHF. The DNA of the CDR3 is TGTGCCAGCAGTTCAGAGACCAACCGGCAGGGGGTTCGATCACCCCTCCACTTT.

This clonotype has more than one count but fewer than ten. In DNA, the CDR3 is TGTGCCAGCAGCGTAGGGGCGGGGGGGCCCACAGATACGCAGTATTTT. Translation: CASSVGAGGPTDTQYF. The chain has TRBV9 and TRBJ2-3, with 9 bases that match TRBD2. Trimming cost V 0 bases and J 2 bases; bases outside gene matches: 4. The CDR3 has 16 amino acids. Germline V lookup: CDR1 SGDLS, CDR2 YYNGEE.